The 28 T cell receptor beta chains in this list originate from one sample, sequenced in a study of CD8+ T cells in alopecia areata. As for treatment: oral pan-JAK inhibitor, 5-10 mg twice daily. Extraction of RNA preceded its reverse transcription into cDNA, which served as the sequencing template. Data came from immunoSEQ multiplex PCR; TCRdb stores just in-frame clones and leaves some out. The sample has over 150,000 clones, 58% seen once. The sample in question was CD4+ T cells sorted from blood, obtained at week 24, from a patient treated with tofacitinib. The source is a human donor with alopecia areata.

The CDR3 here is CSVDPSNTEAFF. In DNA, the CDR3 is TGCAGCGTTGATCCTTCCAACACTGAAGCTTTCTTT. The V gene is TRBV29-1, the J gene TRBJ1-1; D ambiguous. CDR3 length: 12 amino acids. Germline V gene data show CDR1 as SQVTM and CDR2 as ANQGSEA. With 3 bases removed from V and 2 bases from J, the gap between germline ends came to 7 bases.

The chain carries TRBV7-9 and TRBJ1-2; 8 bases align to TRBD1. Germline-derived CDR1 and CDR2 are SEHNR and FQNEAQ (reference sequence). The CDR3 is 15 amino acids. The trim removed 5 bases at V and 4 bases at J, leaving 9 bases unmatched. CDR3 in amino acids: CASSTYRGSFYGYTF. As DNA, the CDR3 is TGTGCCAGCAGCACCTACAGGGGGAGCTTCTATGGCTACACCTTC.

This rearrangement joins TRBV6-1 to TRBJ2-2; 7 bases are shared with TRBD1. CDR3 size: 14 residues. CDR1 is MNHNS, CDR2 SASEGT, per germline. Trimming removed 6 bases from V and 3 bases from J; junction bases left unmatched: 4. CDR3 amino acids: CASRGQAYTGELFF. The CDR3 DNA reads TGTGCCAGCAGAGGACAGGCGTACACCGGGGAGCTGTTTTTT.

This rearrangement joins TRBV20-1 to TRBJ2-1; D call uncertain. Germline lookup yields CDR1 DFQATT and CDR2 SNEGSKA (reference sequence). Trimming removed 6 bases at V and 9 bases at J, with 9 bases between. This CDR3 contains 10 residues. The CDR3 loop is CSAPESEQFF. CDR3 sequence (DNA): TGCAGTGCCCCCGAAAGTGAGCAGTTCTTC.

This clone was found a few times. This chain links TRBV30 with TRBJ1-2; D is perhaps TRBD1 (5 bases). This CDR3 has 14 amino acids. From germline, CDR1 is GTSNPN and CDR2 SVGIG (reference sequence). V was cut by 1 base and J by 0 bases, with 9 bases left in between. CDR3 DNA sequence: TGTGCCTGGAGTGGAGGGGAAGCTAACTATGGCTACACCTTC. Protein sequence: CAWSGGEANYGYTF.

The V gene is TRBV7-2, the J gene TRBJ2-7; TRBD2 agrees at 8 bases. The CDR3 has 14 amino acids. Germline CDR1 and CDR2: SGHTA and FQGNSA. Trimming at V came to 2 bases and at J to 3 bases, leaving 3 bases not matched to a gene. For the CDR3, the DNA is TGTGCCAGCAGCTTAACGCGGGGGGTCTACGAGCAGTACTTC. Protein: CASSLTRGVYEQYF.

The V call is TRBV29-1, the J call TRBJ2-7; D is uncertain. The CDR3 has 12 amino acids. The ends were cut back, 6 bases at V and 4 bases at J, with 13 bases in the middle. CDR1 is SQVTM and CDR2 is ANQGSEA in the germline V gene. CDR3 region: CSVSPLGYEQYF. CDR3 in DNA: TGCAGCGTGAGTCCTCTGGGATACGAGCAGTACTTC.

A few counts support this clone. The chain uses TRBV2 and TRBJ1-1; TRBD1 aligns across 8 bases. With V trimmed by 1 base and J by 10 bases, 8 bases remained unmatched. This CDR3 comprises 14 residues. Germline CDR1 is SNHLY and CDR2 is FYNNEI. In DNA, the CDR3 is TGTGCCAGCAGTGAAGTCAGGGGGCTGCTCGGAGCTTTCTTT. Translating gives CASSEVRGLLGAFF.

The rearrangement joins TRBV27 to TRBJ1-6; 8 nucleotides align to TRBD1. Germline CDR1 reads MNHEY; CDR2 reads SMNVEV (reference sequence). The CDR3 spans 15 residues. The V gene end was trimmed by 2 bases and the J gene end by 8 bases; junction bases not matched to a gene: 5. The CDR3 protein is CASSLRGQVDSPLHF. CDR3 coding DNA: TGTGCCAGCAGTTTAAGGGGACAGGTAGATTCACCCCTCCACTTT.

The chain links TRBV2 to TRBJ2-1; D gene unclear. This CDR3 spans 14 amino acids. Germline CDR1 reads SNHLY; CDR2 reads FYNNEI. The germline V and J ends were trimmed by 6 bases and 2 bases, with 11 bases remaining between them. This CDR3 reads CASRDPTAYNEQFF. Written as DNA, the CDR3 is TGTGCCAGCAGAGACCCAACAGCCTACAATGAGCAGTTCTTC.

In its sample, this clone was seen a few times. The CDR3 sequence: CASKSGTGVTGELFF. CDR3 in DNA: TGTGCCAGCAAATCCGGGACAGGGGTCACCGGGGAGCTGTTTTTT. This chain uses TRBV28 with TRBJ2-2; TRBD1 matches at 10 bases. This CDR3 is built from 15 residues. J was trimmed by 4 bases and V by 7 bases; bases with no gene match: 6. CDR1 and CDR2 from the germline V gene are MDHEN and SYDVKM.

The V gene is TRBV7-8, the J gene TRBJ2-1; 9 nucleotides agree with TRBD2. The germline CDR1 and CDR2 sequences are SGHVS and FQNEAQ. V was clipped by 0 bases and J by 7 bases; unmatched bases: 7. This CDR3 has 16 residues. The CDR3 bases are TGTGCCAGCAGCTTAGCTCGCGGGAGGGCCGTTAATGAGCAGTTCTTC. This codes for CASSLARGRAVNEQFF.

The J gene is TRBJ2-3, the V gene TRBV25-1; no clear D gene. V was clipped by 4 bases and J by 1 base, with 9 bases between them. CDR1 MGHDK and CDR2 SYGVNS come from the germline V gene. The CDR3 is 14 residues long. CDR3 DNA: TGTGCCAGCAGTGTACGAAGGGGCACAGATACGCAGTATTTT. This encodes CASSVRRGTDTQYF.

This clone was picked up a small number of times. The chain couples TRBV29-1 to TRBJ2-7, with 9 bases fitting TRBD1. The V segment lost 6 bases and the J segment 5 bases; nucleotides outside the gene matches: 8. The CDR3 is 13 amino acids. Germline lookup yields CDR1 SQVTM and CDR2 ANQGSEA. CDR3 amino acids: CSVRRTGEHEQYF. In DNA, the CDR3 is TGCAGCGTAAGGCGGACAGGGGAACACGAGCAGTACTTC.

The chain joins TRBV6-5 to TRBJ2-7; TRBD1 aligns across 7 bases. Germline CDR1 is MNHEY and CDR2 is SVGAGI. Trimming removed 0 bases from V and 1 base from J; junction bases left unmatched: 6. The CDR3 length is 16 residues. The CDR3 reads CASSYSRGQLSYEQYF. CDR3 sequence (DNA): TGTGCCAGCAGTTACTCGAGGGGACAGCTATCCTACGAGCAGTACTTC.

The rearrangement uses TRBV30 and TRBJ1-4; the match to TRBD1 covers 10 bases. This CDR3 has 13 residues. Germline values: CDR1 GTSNPN, CDR2 SVGIG (reference sequence). With V trimmed by 2 bases and J by 11 bases, 5 bases remained unmatched. The CDR3 spells CAWSQDRGSKLFF. CDR3 coding DNA: TGTGCCTGGAGTCAGGACAGGGGGAGTAAACTGTTTTTT. Looking up the rest from reference TRBV30 and TRBJ1-4 gives the full variable domain: SQTIHQWPATLVQPVGSPLSLECTVEGTSNPNLYWYRQAAGRGLQLLFYSVGIGQISSEVPQNLSASRPQDRQFILSSKKLLLSDSGFYLCAWSQDRGSKLFFGSGTQLSVL.

This sequence joins TRBV7-9 and TRBJ2-1, with 9 positions matching TRBD2. Germline CDR1 is SEHNR and CDR2 is FQNEAQ (reference sequence). V trimming: 5 bases; J trimming: 5 bases; junction bases outside the gene matches: 7. This CDR3 spans 15 amino acids. The CDR3: CASSLRRLADNEQFF. CDR3 DNA sequence: TGTGCCAGCAGCCTCAGGCGACTAGCGGACAATGAGCAGTTCTTC.

The chain is built from TRBV6-5 and TRBJ2-3; D gene uncertain. Germline V gives CDR1 MNHEY, CDR2 SVGAGI. CDR3 length equals 11 residues. The germline V and J ends were trimmed by 6 bases and 1 base, with 2 bases remaining between them. CDR3 protein: CASRRTDTQYF. CDR3 DNA sequence: TGTGCCAGCAGGCGCACAGATACGCAGTATTTT.

This clone was seen a few times. The V gene is TRBV7-3, the J gene TRBJ2-3; D unclear. The CDR3 runs to 14 residues. V was shortened by 4 bases and J by 0 bases, with 8 bases between the two germline ends. CDR1 and CDR2 from the germline V gene are SGHTA and FQGTGA. In DNA form, the CDR3 reads TGTGCCAGCAGCTCGGGTGCTAGCACAGATACGCAGTATTTT. This gives the protein CASSSGASTDTQYF. The full variable domain, with the rest looked up from reference TRBV7-3 and TRBJ2-3, is GAGVSQTPSNKVTEKGKYVELRCDPISGHTALYWYRQSLGQGPEFLIYFQGTGAADDSGLPNDRFFAVRPEGSVSTLKIQRTERGDSAVYLCASSSGASTDTQYFGPGTRLTVL.

The chain combines TRBV6-6 with TRBJ2-1, with TRBD1 identical over 7 bases. The CDR3 has 14 amino acids. The germline gives CDR1 MNHNY, CDR2 SVGAGI (reference sequence). The junction had 2 bases not matched to a gene; V was cut back by 2 bases and J by 4 bases. The CDR3 region has the DNA TGTGCCAGCAGTTACAGGGGGCGTTACAATGAGCAGTTCTTC. Protein: CASSYRGRYNEQFF.

This clone was seen more than once but under ten times. The chain has TRBV27 and TRBJ1-5, with D maybe TRBD1 (5 bases). Germline CDR1 MNHEY, CDR2 SMNVEV (reference sequence). CDR3 size: 15 residues. V lost 6 bases to trimming and J lost 1 base, with 13 bases between them. CDR3 residues: CASSLDSVSNQPQHF. CDR3 sequence (DNA): TGTGCCAGCAGCCTAGACAGCGTGAGCAATCAGCCCCAGCATTTT.

This clone was seen more than once but under ten times. This chain connects TRBV6-5 to TRBJ2-5, with a possible D match to TRBD1 (7 bases). The germline V gene encodes CDR1 MNHEY and CDR2 SVGAGI. Trimming removed 4 bases from V and 5 bases from J, with 17 bases in between. The CDR3 extends over 15 amino acids. The CDR3 protein is CASSSRDAGQETQYF. The CDR3 DNA reads TGTGCCAGCAGTTCCCGGGACGCGGGACAGGAGACCCAGTACTTC.

Regarding this clone: Other nucleotide sequences in the sample specify the same CDR3. The chain joins TRBV11-1 to TRBJ2-7; 7 bases align to TRBD1. Trimming took 5 bases from V and 3 from J; bases not matched to a gene: 7. Per the germline V gene, CDR1 is SGHAT and CDR2 is FQDESV (reference sequence). This CDR3 is 14 amino acids long. CDR3 sequence: CASSLGQGVYEQYF. The DNA of the CDR3 is TGTGCCAGCAGCCTGGGGCAGGGGGTCTACGAGCAGTACTTC.

The chain combines TRBV2 with TRBJ2-7; D is perhaps TRBD2 (5 bases). Trimming took off 6 bases at V and 1 base at J, with 13 bases between the two ends. CDR3 length: 14 residues. In germline, CDR1 is SNHLY, CDR2 FYNNEI. The chain's CDR3 is CASREDFGSYEQYF. CDR3 DNA sequence: TGTGCCAGCAGGGAGGATTTCGGGTCCTACGAGCAGTACTTC.

This clone has a handful of counts. The chain joins TRBV29-1 to TRBJ2-7, with 7 bases aligning to TRBD1. Germline lookup yields CDR1 SQVTM and CDR2 ANQGSEA. Trimming at V came to 6 bases and at J to 5 bases, leaving 7 bases not matched to a gene. The CDR3 has 12 residues. CDR3 bases: TGCAGCGTATGGGACAGCCGCCACGAGCAGTACTTC. Amino acid sequence: CSVWDSRHEQYF.

This clone has a handful of counts. The chain links TRBV6-4 to TRBJ2-1; D may correspond to TRBD1 or TRBD2 (5 bases each). The V gene's germline CDR1 is MRHNA and CDR2 SNTAGT. V was cut by 4 bases and J by 8 bases, with 18 bases left in between. This CDR3 is 15 amino acids long. CDR3 residues: CASSVEGQGEYEQFF. The CDR3 region has the DNA TGTGCCAGCAGTGTAGAGGGGCAGGGCGAATATGAGCAGTTCTTC.

The V and J genes are TRBV5-6 and TRBJ1-2, with D possibly being TRBD1 (6 bases). This CDR3 contains 14 residues. Looked up from germline, CDR1 is SGHDT and CDR2 is YYEEEE. The germline V and J ends were trimmed by 2 bases and 2 bases, with 10 bases remaining between them. CDR3 region: CASSFPGANYGYTF. In nucleotides, the CDR3 is TGTGCCAGCAGCTTTCCGGGGGCAAACTATGGCTACACCTTC.

The chain recombines TRBV5-6 with TRBJ1-5; no reliable D call. CDR3 length: 15 amino acids. The V and J ends lost 1 base and 1 base respectively, with 9 bases between them. Germline CDR1 reads SGHDT; CDR2 reads YYEEEE. The CDR3 DNA follows: TGTGCCAGCAGCTTGTCAGGCCTAAGCAATCAGCCCCAGCATTTT. Its protein product is CASSLSGLSNQPQHF.